This TCR beta chain originates from a study of CD8 T cells in ankylosing spondylitis. Study results and limitations: Reportedly, significant enrichment of disease-linked clones occurred in matched ankylosing spondylitis synovial fluid. Made up of about eight highly homologous variants, a TCR beta motif appeared characteristic of ankylosing spondylitis blood.

Germline V gene data show CDR1 as SGHKS and CDR2 as YYEKEE (reference sequence). This CDR3 is built from 17 residues. Points on this clonotype: Its antigen is undetermined. Sequence at one end of the junction differs from germline and may be a read error.

For TCR beta, libraries came from quantitative 5'-RACE with molecular barcodes. TCRdb used MiXCR to reprocess the 5' RACE reads, holding one entry per CDR3 protein. This table has 300,000 to 400,000 distinct CDR3 sequences, 14% to 15% appearing once. The chain recombines TRBV5-5 with TRBJ2-2, with D tentatively TRBD1 (5 bases). This receptor was taken from a male donor with ankylosing spondylitis or in good health (not recorded which). The sample comprised blood, either unsorted or a sorted T cell fraction (not recorded which). The CDR3 region is CDSSLAPQARGTGELFF. The DNA for the CDR3 is TGTGACAGCAGCTTGGCCCCCCAGGCAAGGGGCACCGGGGAGCTGTTTTTT. The whole variable domain, filled in from reference TRBV5-5 and TRBJ2-2, reads DAGVTQSPTHLIKTRGQQVTLRCSPISGHKSVSWYQQVLGQGPQFIFQYYEKEERGRGNFPDRFSARQFPNYSSELNVNALLLGDSALYLCDSSLAPQARGTGELFFGEGSRLTVL.